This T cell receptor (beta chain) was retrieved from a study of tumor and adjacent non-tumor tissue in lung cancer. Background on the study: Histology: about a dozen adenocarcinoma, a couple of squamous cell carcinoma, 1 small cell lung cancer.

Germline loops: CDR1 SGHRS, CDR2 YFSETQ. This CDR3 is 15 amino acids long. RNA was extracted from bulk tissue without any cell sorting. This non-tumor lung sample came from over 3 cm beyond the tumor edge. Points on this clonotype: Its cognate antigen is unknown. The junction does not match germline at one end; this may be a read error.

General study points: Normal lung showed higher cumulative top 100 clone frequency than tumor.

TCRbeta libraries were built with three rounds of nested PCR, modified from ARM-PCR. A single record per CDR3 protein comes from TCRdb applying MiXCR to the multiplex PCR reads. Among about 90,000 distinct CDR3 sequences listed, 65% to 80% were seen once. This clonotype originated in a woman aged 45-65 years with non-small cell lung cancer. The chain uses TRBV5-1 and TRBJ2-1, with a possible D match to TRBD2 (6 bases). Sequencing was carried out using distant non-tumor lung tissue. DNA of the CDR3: TGCGCCAACAGCTTGGGATTAGCGGCGTACAATGAGCAGTTCTTC. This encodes CANSLGLAAYNEQFF.